Below are 11 T cell receptor beta chains sequenced from a single sample in a study of blood T cell repertoires in COVID-19. The protocol was immunoSEQ multiplex PCR, while the TCRdb copy is restricted to in-frame clones and leaves out a portion. This sample carries about half a million clones, around 85% of them seen once, and the ten largest clones take approximately 3.4%. Material for sequencing was peripheral blood. Receptors were obtained from a human donor in a cohort sampled during active COVID-19.

The CDR3: CASSRTLGFEKLFF. The CDR3 nucleotides read TGTGCCAGCAGCCGGACACTTGGGTTTGAAAAACTGTTTTTT. The gene calls are TRBV14 and TRBJ1-4; TRBD1 might be the D (5 bases). Germline loops: CDR1 SGHDN, CDR2 FVKESK. V lost 4 bases and J 7 bases, leaving 13 bases between the germline ends. The CDR3 is 14 residues long.

The J gene is TRBJ2-1, the V gene TRBV28, with 9 bases that match TRBD1. CDR3 length equals 15 residues. The V gene's germline CDR1 is MDHEN and CDR2 SYDVKM. V was pared by 6 bases and J by 4 bases, with 7 bases of the junction left unmatched. CDR3 in DNA: TGTGCCAGCAGCCTCCCCGGGACAGGGTACAATGAGCAGTTCTTC. Translating it yields CASSLPGTGYNEQFF.

This chain connects TRBV6-1 to TRBJ2-7; possibly TRBD1 for D (6 bases). The CDR3 is made up of 14 amino acids. Trimming pared 3 bases from V and 2 bases from J, leaving 11 bases between. Germline V lookup: CDR1 MNHNS, CDR2 SASEGT. The CDR3 is CASSDLQGPYEQYF. Written as DNA, the CDR3 is TGTGCCAGCAGTGATTTACAGGGCCCCTACGAGCAGTACTTC.

This sequence joins TRBV7-9 and TRBJ2-2; D gene uncertain. CDR1 SEHNR and CDR2 FQNEAQ come from the germline V gene (reference sequence). V was pared by 4 bases and J by 3 bases, with 15 bases between. CDR3 length equals 16 residues. The CDR3 protein is CASSSRMAEYTGELFF. The DNA for the CDR3 is TGTGCCAGCAGCTCCCGAATGGCAGAATACACCGGGGAGCTGTTTTTT.

CDR3 in DNA: TGTGCCAGCACCCCTACAGGAACTAATGAAAAACTGTTTTTT. Translation gives CASTPTGTNEKLFF. V gene TRBV7-9 combines with J gene TRBJ1-4; D perhaps matches TRBD1 (5 bases). The germline V gene encodes CDR1 SEHNR and CDR2 FQNEAQ (reference sequence). The V end lost 7 bases, the J end lost 1 base, and 10 bases lay between the germline ends. CDR3 length: 14 amino acids.

The chain links TRBV5-1 to TRBJ2-6, with 9 bases aligning to TRBD1. Trimming at V came to 4 bases and at J to 0 bases, leaving 8 bases not matched to a gene. CDR3 length: 18 amino acids. In germline, CDR1 is SGHRS, CDR2 YFSETQ. CDR3 bases: TGCGCCAGCAGCCTAGAAGACAGGGGGAACTCTGGGGCCAACGTCCTGACTTTC. It is translated as CASSLEDRGNSGANVLTF.

This chain uses TRBV7-2 with TRBJ1-2; D uncertain. Looked up from germline, CDR1 is SGHTA and CDR2 is FQGNSA. The CDR3 is 12 residues long. V was pared by 4 bases and J by 4 bases, with 7 bases between. CDR3: CASSSQSYGYTF. DNA of the CDR3: TGTGCCAGCAGCTCCCAATCCTATGGCTACACCTTC. Full variable domain (missing parts from reference TRBV7-2 and TRBJ1-2): GAGVSQSPSNKVTEKGKDVELRCDPISGHTALYWYRQSLGQGLEFLIYFQGNSAPDKSGLPSDRFSAERTGGSVSTLTIQRTQQEDSAVYLCASSSQSYGYTFGSGTRLTVV.

This clone occurred a few times. V gene TRBV25-1 combines with J gene TRBJ1-2, with 7 bases matching TRBD1. Germline lookup yields CDR1 MGHDK and CDR2 SYGVNS. The J segment lost 6 bases and the V segment lost 1 base, leaving 11 bases of the junction unmatched. CDR3 length: 16 residues. CDR3 sequence reads: CASSESSTGVIHGYTF. The CDR3 DNA reads TGTGCCAGCAGTGAATCTTCAACAGGGGTTATTCATGGCTACACCTTC.

The chain uses TRBV30 and TRBJ2-3, with TRBD2 matching over 7 bases. This CDR3 has 14 amino acids. Germline lookup yields CDR1 GTSNPN and CDR2 SVGIG (reference sequence). Trimming took 4 bases from V and 3 from J; bases not matched to a gene: 7. CDR3 DNA: TGTGCCTGGACGCGGGAGAAGTCTACAGATACGCAGTATTTT. Amino acids: CAWTREKSTDTQYF.

This clone was detected only once. The rearrangement uses TRBV6-2 or TRBV6-3 and TRBJ2-3; 7 bases are a match to TRBD2. Unmatched junction bases numbered 5, after V lost 3 bases and J lost 2 bases. Germline CDR1 reads MNHEY; CDR2 reads SVGEGT. This CDR3 is 15 amino acids long. The CDR3 reads CASSYPSGITDTQYF. The DNA of the CDR3 is TGTGCCAGCAGTTATCCTAGCGGAATCACAGATACGCAGTATTTT.

This chain links TRBV3-1 (or the pseudogene TRBV3-2) with TRBJ1-6, with 11 bases fitting TRBD1. The CDR3 covers 16 residues. Germline values: CDR1 LGHDT, CDR2 YNNKEL (reference sequence). With 3 bases clipped from V and 7 bases from J, the junction kept 5 bases outside the gene matches. CDR3 sequence: CASSQGQGVKNSPLHF. The CDR3 DNA is TGTGCCAGCAGCCAGGGACAGGGGGTAAAGAATTCACCCCTCCACTTT.